This entry describes one T cell receptor (beta chain). This sample is drawn from a study of tumor-infiltrating lymphocytes in primary liver carcinoma. Study background: Those sampled were patients whose primary liver carcinoma was treated by surgical resection. Each of the growths was stage T1-T3 N0M0, extending about 4.2 to 11 cm across. Sequenced samples came back with roughly 3.5 to 7.5 million productive TCRbeta reads, and the counts looked alike across tissue types.

The CDR3 totals 16 residues. The J segment lost 3 bases and the V segment lost 1 base, leaving 9 bases of the junction unmatched. Germline V gives CDR1 SGHAT, CDR2 FQNNGV. From 450 to 600 ng total RNA, TCR beta cDNA was generated with a primer in the constant region. Slightly modified ARM-PCR, run as three nested multiplex PCR rounds, produced the TCR beta libraries. Rounds one and two of PCR, each of roughly 10 cycles, were primed with TRBV1-TRBV30 forward primers and a C-beta reverse primer. TCRdb independently ran MiXCR on the multiplex PCR reads; one entry per CDR3 protein. The sample lists 180,000 or so distinct CDR3 sequences; about 60% were seen once. The study extracted blood RNA from unsorted whole blood and also extracted germline DNA.

This TCR derives from a man aged 40-49 years with primary liver carcinoma and hepatitis B virus infection. The material sequenced was peripheral blood. The rearrangement links TRBV11-2 to TRBJ2-7, with 7 nucleotides matching TRBD2. CDR3 region: CASSLGGLAENYEQYF. The DNA of the CDR3 is TGTGCCAGCAGCTTAGGAGGCCTAGCGGAAAACTACGAGCAGTACTTC.